Included here is one T cell receptor beta chain sequence, with context. Its antigen is still unknown. V shed 4 bases and J shed 0 bases, with 2 bases lying between them. Germline assignment: CDR1 WSHSY and CDR2 SAAADI. The CDR3 runs to 12 residues. The protocol was immunoSEQ multiplex PCR, while the TCRdb copy is restricted to in-frame clones and leaves out a portion. Among about 14,000 clones listed, under 85% were seen once. This sample was taken from a study of chemoradiotherapy in HPV16-positive cancers. Study-wide points: Functional assays defining HPV-specific T cells used only a couple of HPV16-positive patients. Better recurrence-free survival went with HPV-responsive T-cell expansion in HPV16-positive patients.

Over chemoradiotherapy, repertoires were sampled more than once. This chain uses TRBV10-2 with TRBJ2-3, with unresolved D. The biological material was taken from a patient who underwent chemoradiotherapy. The sequence was collected from a human donor with HPV-associated anogenital cancer. The CDR3 DNA sequence: TGCGCCAGCAGTGGAAGCACAGATACGCAGTATTTT. The encoded protein is CASSGSTDTQYF.